This paragraph covers one T cell receptor beta chain sequence. J was trimmed by 9 bases and V by 8 bases; bases with no gene match: 5. CDR3 length: 12 amino acids. Germline CDR1 and CDR2: SNHLY and FYNNEI. These data belong to a study of CD8+ T cells in alopecia areata. RNA extraction was followed by reverse transcription into cDNA, which acted as the sequencing template. Sequencing used immunoSEQ multiplex PCR; TCRdb keeps in-frame clones, though not all of them. The sample consists of some 180,000 clones, roughly 56% of them appearing once. Sequenced sample: CD8+ T cells sorted from blood. The sequence was obtained from a human donor in good health. The chain links TRBV2 to TRBJ2-1; 9 nucleotides line up with TRBD2. The CDR3 protein is CASRTSVVEQFF. For the CDR3, the DNA is TGTGCCAGCCGGACTAGCGTGGTTGAGCAGTTCTTC.